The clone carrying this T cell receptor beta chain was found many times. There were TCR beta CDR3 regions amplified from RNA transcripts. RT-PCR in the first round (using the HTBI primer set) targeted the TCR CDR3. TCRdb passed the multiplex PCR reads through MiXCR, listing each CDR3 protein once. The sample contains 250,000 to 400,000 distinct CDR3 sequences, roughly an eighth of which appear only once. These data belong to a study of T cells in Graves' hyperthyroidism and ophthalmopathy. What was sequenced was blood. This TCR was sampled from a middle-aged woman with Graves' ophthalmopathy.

The CDR3 bases are TGCAGCGTTGTGGCAGGGGACGAGCAGTACTTC. It codes for CSVVAGDEQYF. The chain recombines TRBV29-1 with TRBJ2-7; perhaps TRBD1 as D (6 bases). This CDR3 has 11 residues. V was pared by 4 bases and J by 5 bases, with 9 bases between. CDR1 is SQVTM and CDR2 is ANQGSEA in the germline V gene.